This T cell receptor (beta chain) derives from a study of cytomegalovirus exposure and HLA in healthy donors (dated by TCRdb to about 2017). Background on the whole study: An earlier analysis of some 500 of the donors reported 250 to 350 Gb of sequence data and more than 90 million unique TCR beta sequences from 190 million or so T cells. Roughly 310 gigabases of sequencing data and approximately 93 million unique TCR sequences were included in an early release covering 550 to 650 HLA-typed donors. The genetic ancestry cluster associated with self-reported Caucasian donors included 81% of the roughly 390 genotyped donors. The study aimed to test whether cataloging public T cell receptors could reveal signatures of past pathogen exposure. The study used immunosequencing to profile the T cell repertoires of approximately 690 subjects and linked those repertoires to cytomegalovirus serostatus. A separate validation cohort of about 110 different subjects was used in addition to the approximately 670-subject first cohort. The study combined high-throughput TCR immunosequencing, statistical association of individual TCRs with disease status, and machine learning to predict cytomegalovirus infection status. A later analysis re-analyzed previously published TCR beta repertoires from roughly 600 donors and added high-resolution HLA genotyping to study TCR occurrence patterns. In the later analysis, no new phenotypic data were used to find candidate immune exposures; instead, reliance was placed on TCR beta sequences and their occurrence across donors. To decide whether each TCR beta V gene segment behaved as functional or pseudogenic, an earlier analysis of fewer than 750 of the donors relied on high-throughput TCR beta sequencing. Alongside the repertoire data, information on donor age, sex, ethnicity and CMV serostatus was compiled. In a later genetic analysis, genome-wide SNP genotypes for about 65% of the roughly 670 donors were used, and that subset was treated as a discovery cohort. Every discovery cohort repertoire had been produced on one sequencing platform. Class I and class II HLA loci were covered by the typing at four-digit resolution. The number of donors typed differed by locus, with roughly 629-640 for A, B, C, DRB1 and DQB1, roughly 520 for DQA1, over 600 for DPA1, and roughly 450 for DPB1. About five DR-DQ haplotypes were treated as single units for association and clustering because of strong linkage in the cohort. On average, around 200,000 unique TCR beta nucleotide sequences were sequenced per donor among a few hundred genotyped donors of the cohort, with 15% to 20% of those sequences being non-productive.

Only a few counts were recorded for this clone. Its specific antigen is unknown. No base quality values were provided; no much bigger clone lies one nucleotide off. The cohort consisted of approximately 670 healthy bone marrow donors. All cohort members were sampled while nominally healthy, although unrecorded immune exposures were likely present. The donor was CMV seronegative and was included in the group of 352 seronegative cohort members. A peripheral blood sample was provided by each donor, and peripheral blood mononuclear cells were used for TCR beta sequencing. Genomic DNA was extracted from the blood cell samples with the Qiagen DNeasy Blood Extraction Kit. What the research found in general, with its limitations: A later analysis found that most CMV-associated TCR beta chains appeared HLA-restricted, with HLA associations seemingly driven largely by CMV exposure. In this cohort, only TCR beta chains were sequenced, and detectable features were limited by the absence of alpha or paired-chain data. V-gene and J-gene trimming of TCR beta chains was associated with a missense DCLRE1C variant in a later genetic analysis, and the association was replicated in an independent cohort. Because some donors lacked HLA typing at each locus, the association tests relied only on the typed subset. In vitro tests confirmed that a few of the cytomegalovirus-associated TCR beta chains recognize cytomegalovirus antigens. A cluster of highly shared sequence variants was judged likely to be a technical artifact of the sequencing pipeline. According to a later analysis, parvovirus B19, influenza, CMV and Epstein-Barr virus appeared linked to several top co-occurrence clusters. The presence/absence analyses assumed that sequencing depth was roughly uniform across donors, and that assumption may not be true. A later analysis associated about 17,000 TCR beta sequences with specific HLA alleles at a false discovery rate of 0.05. Because counts were too low, 15 to 20 rarely observed V segments, including chromosome 9 orphons, were excluded from the earlier analysis of about 500 of the donors. CMV serostatus was the only immune exposure information available for the cohort. In a later analysis, HLA-associated TCR beta chains showed more clonal expansion and lower generation probabilities than non-associated chains that were equally common. Linkage disequilibrium might explain the correlated functional status among segregating V segments, but an unknown experimental factor could not be ruled out. In the study, approximately 150 TCR beta chains were listed as associated with cytomegalovirus. A further reported finding was that TCR beta sequences accurately predicted the HLA-A and HLA-B alleles for most subjects in the first cohort. The 87-base-pair reads could not distinguish some IMGT-functional V segments, including TRBV6-2 and TRBV6-3, so those segments were excluded. A later genetic analysis reported fewer N-insertions in productive TCRs among donors in an Asian-associated ancestry cluster than the roughly 690-donor mean. A later analysis found that TCR association rates varied across HLA loci, with DRB1 alleles showing the most associated TCRs and HLA-C alleles the fewest. When HLA alleles, especially DR and DQ, strongly co-occurred, attributing TCR associations to individual alleles was difficult. According to the authors, the approach could potentially be generalized to other disease states and immunological phenotypes. Across donors, most TCR sequences were observed very rarely, whereas some public TCRs were present in many individuals. Broadly in line with IMGT annotations, most TCR beta V segments showed up in productive rearrangements about 87% or about 30% of the time in an earlier analysis of several hundred of the donors. In both the original and validation cohorts, the classifier was reported to diagnose cytomegalovirus status with high specificity and sensitivity.

V is cut back by 6 bases and J by 4 bases, with 10 bases in the junction unmatched. As encoded in the germline V gene (reference sequence), CDR1 is LNHDA while CDR2 is SQIVND. Reading from cysteine to phenylalanine, the CDR3 counts 15 amino acids. The entry retains the CDR3 DNA only, 45 bases that are in frame from base 1. The library was prepared using the immunoSEQ multiplex PCR assay. For the multiplex PCR, a mixture combining 60 forward primers for TCR Vbeta segments and 13 reverse primers for TCR Jbeta segments was used. Amplification of the CDR3 region of rearranged TCR beta genes was performed with a multiplex PCR assay on genomic DNA. The Illumina HiSeq System was used to sequence the amplified TCR beta libraries as 87-base-pair reads. Turning to the authors' computational methods: Across the 670 or so repertoires, a later analysis counted 78 million or so unique TCR beta chains, 9.5 million to 13 million of which were shared by at least two donors. Raw reads were error-corrected and collapsed into unique sequences with a nearest-neighbor algorithm that merged closely related sequences to remove PCR and sequencing errors. CDR3 sequences were aligned to IMGT reference sequences to assign V, D and J gene segments. Each retained sequence needed at least a six-nucleotide match to both a V gene segment and a J gene segment. A rearrangement counted as productive if the CDR3 had no stop codons and remained in frame with V and J, and every other rearrangement counted as non-productive. CDR3 was defined according to IMGT convention as the region running from the second conserved V-encoded cysteine to the conserved J-encoded phenylalanine. The earlier analysis of about 640 of the donors excluded any sequence lacking an unambiguous match to a single V gene segment. An earlier analysis of 500 to 700 of the donors classified V segments as functional when productive rearrangements were above 56.7% and as segregating when the standard deviation between donors was above 5%. A statistical classification framework was built to diagnose cytomegalovirus status from the catalog of TCR beta chain sequences. In a later analysis, TCR nucleotide sequences were compared against IMGT/GENE-DB human TR gene sequences so that V and J genes could be assigned. The TCRdist pipeline was used in a later analysis to assign CDR3 sequences and most-parsimonious VDJ recombination scenarios. In a later analysis, each TCR beta chain was defined by its CDR3 amino acid sequence together with its V-gene family, and reads lacking a unique V-gene family were excluded. To address suspected cross-contamination and a sequencing artifact, a later analysis removed approximately 600 highly shared, low-generation-probability nucleotide sequences. In a later analysis, a clonal expansion index for each public chain was calculated from normalized within-repertoire ranks of inferred template counts. A later analysis computed generation probabilities with a VDJ recombination model fitted to out-of-frame rearrangements, and checked the results against IGoR. In a later analysis, TCR-TCR, TCR-HLA and TCR-CMV co-occurrence was scored with hypergeometric tests, and a repertoire-size bias correction was applied to TCR pairs. A later analysis estimated false discovery rates by permuting HLA or CMV assignments 20 times. In a later analysis, co-occurring TCRs were grouped using DBSCAN, with TCRdist sequence similarity added in when clustering inside HLA-allele-positive subsets. Co-occurrence clustering excluded repertoires with fewer than 30,000 or more than 120,000 public chains, plus five with anomalous nucleotide sharing. TCRdb took over this immuneACCESS table, retaining in-frame rearrangements with V and J assigned. Such tables are incomplete; in checked studies, under half of the missing clones stem from an unresolved V gene, and the remainder is unexplained. Clone size and the V and J calls come from that table; the DNA yielded D and trimming. This sample has some 150,000 clones in its table, and about 80% of those were observed once. 2% to 2.5% of the sample is in the top ten clones.

This clonotype originated in a woman aged 45-65 years in good health and CMV-seronegative. The sample taken for sequencing was PBMCs. Rearrangement joined TRBV19 to TRBJ2-3; 7 central bases correspond to TRBD2. Here the CDR3 is given as CASRIQSGVPDTQYF. The bases are TGTGCCAGTAGGATTCAAAGCGGGGTCCCAGATACGCAGTATTTT.